This T cell receptor (beta chain) was identified during a study of shared T cell receptors in the human thymus (dated by TCRdb to the early 2020s). About the study as a whole: The study examined how the human thymus generates shared, self-reactive T-cell receptor alpha chains.

Library prep was done by the immunoSEQ multiplex PCR assay. In TCRdb, the immuneACCESS table is reduced to in-frame sequences with V and J assigned. These tables do not hold every clone; where another copy was compared, an unresolved V gene accounts for under half, and the others remain unexplained. This sample gives 600,000 or so clones in total; over 75% of them show up just once. The ten largest clones take up just under 0.0095% of the sample. For this clone: Its antigen is unknown. No quality values exist for individual bases; no much larger clone is one base distant. Additional DNA sequences in this sample encode the identical CDR3.

Here V drops 3 bases and J drops 10 bases, and the junction holds 2 bases not matched to any gene. Per the germline V gene, SGHDT is the CDR1 and YYEEEE is the CDR2. Its CDR3 holds 14 amino acids, cysteine through phenylalanine. Kept here is only the CDR3 DNA, which spans 42 bases and is read in frame from base 1. These data were also filed under a second study, of human thymus T cells. From the second report: In Finland, the donors were immunologically healthy infants who were having open corrective cardiac surgery for congenital heart defects. The thymus tissue came from surgical resects taken out during corrective cardiac surgery. Biased V and J gene segment usage appeared to be present in both thymic and peripheral blood repertoires. The related research reported highly overlapping thymic TCR repertoires among unrelated individuals. The study used seven to nine infant thymus samples plus four related peripheral blood samples to characterize TCR alpha and beta repertoires. The cohort included about six male and two female infants, with donor ages spanning 7 to 244 days. Thymocytes were freed from the tissue by mechanical means and kept at -70 degrees C as pellets of about 8.5-34 million cells. A QIAsymphony instrument was used to extract genomic DNA from the frozen cell pellets. The immunoSEQ multiplex PCR assay was used to amplify the TCRB and TCRAD loci from a standardized amount of quality-controlled genomic DNA. Amplicons spanned the V(D)J region at a length sufficient to cover the CDR3 and identify V and J genes. Amplicon sequencing was performed on an Illumina platform through the commercial immunoSEQ service. Primer bias and sequencing errors were corrected as previously described, and TCRAD and TCRB were defined on the basis of the IMGT database. The repertoires were analysed using immunoSEQ Analyzer 3.0 and VDJTools for basic statistics, V/J segment usage, diversity estimates, rarefaction and pairwise overlap. Diversity was estimated using the Chao1, ChaoE, Efron-Thisted, Shannon and inverse Simpson indices, and was also estimated on datasets down-sampled to the size of the smallest sample. Repertoire overlap was assessed by strict matching of CDR3 nucleotide sequence, V gene and J gene, and clustering was done by Jaccard-based multidimensional scaling. Thymus samples yielded on average roughly 840,000 unique TCRB clonotypes, compared with roughly 76,000 from blood samples.

The sequence links TRBV5-6 to TRBJ1-6, with TRBD1 matching 12 junction bases. What was sequenced was thymocytes. The sequence was collected from a boy in the first two years of life with a congenital heart defect. Donor details come from another sample of the same person, matched by shared clones. The encoded CDR3 is CASSWDRGQSPLHF. The DNA sequence follows: TGTGCCAGCAGCTGGGACAGGGGGCAATCACCCCTCCACTTT. The variable domain in full, with residues beyond the CDR3 obtained from the reference TRBV5-6 and TRBJ1-6 genes, is DAGVTQSPTHLIKTRGQQVTLRCSPKSGHDTVSWYQQALGQGPQFIFQYYEEEERQRGNFPDRFSGHQFPNYSSELNVNALLLGDSALYLCASSWDRGQSPLHFGNGTRLTVT.